Below, one TCR beta chain is given with its context. The CDR3 end lies 3 residues beyond the end of the read and is filled in from the germline J gene. Prevalent HPV16 infections were excluded; only incident single HPV16 infections included. This entry comes from a study of T cells in women clearing cervical HPV infection. Study-wide context: Case blood was drawn when the lesion was first found; control blood after infection became undetectable. Only a few women had HLA typing results available. Case blood was drawn a median approximately five months after lesion detection.

The CDR3 has 16 amino acids. The V and J ends lost 6 bases and 0 bases respectively, with 20 bases between them. Per germline, CDR1 DFQATT and CDR2 SNEGSKA (reference sequence). The data were produced by immunoSEQ multiplex PCR, yet TCRdb's version contains in-frame clones alone and is incomplete. The sample has about 30,000 clones. V gene TRBV20-1 combines with J gene TRBJ1-1; D not resolved. The sample consisted of blood buffy coat. This receptor was taken from a woman aged 18-70 years with a cervical HPV16 infection that either progressed to CIN3+ or cleared (not recorded which). CDR3 DNA (partial): TGCAGTGCCCGGATACGTGCAGGCCCCTTGAACACTGAA. Translated, it gives CSARIRAGPLNTE. The whole CDR3 sequence is CSARIRAGPLNTEAFF.